These 17 T cell receptor beta chains originate from one sample sequenced in a study of molecular identifiers for immune sequencing clone quantification. Each CDR3 protein gets one entry after TCRdb re-called the PCR reads with MiXCR. The sample lists about 100,000 distinct CDR3 sequences; less than 35% were seen once. The sample was naive CD8+ T cells from blood, with Jurkat cell RNA spiked in. Subset reported: FACS-sorted CD8+CD4-CCR7+CD45RA+ naive T cells. The receptors here all came from a human donor in good health. Some libraries in this study had Jurkat cell RNA spiked in.

A remark on this clonotype: A read error is possible here, since a much larger clone lies one base away. The rearrangement uses TRBV3-1 and TRBJ2-7; the D is unclear. CDR1 and CDR2 (germline): LGHDT, YNNKEL (reference sequence). The CDR3 has 13 residues. The CDR3 is CASSQGGSYEQNF. In DNA, the CDR3 is TGTGCCAGCAGCCAAGGGGGTTCCTACGAGCAGAACTTC.

Only one count was recorded for this clonotype. Possible read error: a much larger clone is one base away. The rearrangement joins TRBV28 to TRBJ2-2; D gene unclear. Trimming pared 3 bases from V and 13 bases from J, leaving 12 bases between. In germline, CDR1 is MDHEN, CDR2 SYDVKM. This CDR3 is 12 amino acids long. DNA for the CDR3: TGTGCCAGCAGTTTCCCGGCCCACGGGCTGTTTTTT. Amino acid sequence: CASSFPAHGLFF.

Many counts were recorded for this clonotype. The genes are TRBV4-1 and TRBJ2-3; TRBD1 agrees at 9 bases. V was clipped by 0 bases and J by 5 bases; unmatched bases: 6. Germline V gene sequence: CDR1 MGHRA, CDR2 YSYEKL. The CDR3 extends over 16 amino acids. The CDR3 region is CASSQENRGLIDTQYF. The CDR3 nucleotides read TGCGCCAGCAGCCAAGAAAACAGGGGGCTGATAGATACGCAGTATTTT.

V gene TRBV7-6 combines with J gene TRBJ2-7, with D possibly TRBD1 on 5 matching bases. CDR3 length: 15 amino acids. The V end was cut by 5 bases, the J end by 2 bases, with 16 bases between. CDR1 SGHVS and CDR2 FNYEAQ come from the germline V gene. CDR3 bases: TGTGCCAGCAGCCCAGCTAGGGGCTCAGCCTACGAGCAGTACTTC. It codes for CASSPARGSAYEQYF.

The V gene is TRBV20-1, the J gene TRBJ2-7; D is uncertain. CDR3 length equals 14 residues. The V end lost 5 bases, the J end lost 3 bases, and 17 bases lay between the germline ends. Germline V gene lookup returns CDR1 DFQATT and CDR2 SNEGSKA (reference sequence). The CDR3 nucleotides are TGCAGTGCTGGGTACCAAGGCAGATACTACGAGCAGTACTTC. Translated: CSAGYQGRYYEQYF.

The J gene is TRBJ2-1, the V gene TRBV27; maybe TRBD1 (6 bases). The CDR3 covers 14 residues. V gave up 6 bases and J gave up 5 bases, with 14 bases separating them. Germline loops: CDR1 MNHEY, CDR2 SMNVEV (reference sequence). The CDR3 sequence: CASRPGHRNNEQFF. CDR3 DNA sequence: TGTGCCAGCAGACCGGGACACCGAAACAATGAGCAGTTCTTC.

This clonotype was counted between two and nine times. The V gene is TRBV9, the J gene TRBJ2-3; a weak D match, TRBD1 (5 bases). Germline V lookup: CDR1 SGDLS, CDR2 YYNGEE. V gave up 3 bases and J gave up 2 bases, with 10 bases separating them. The CDR3 consists of 14 residues. CDR3 sequence (DNA): TGTGCCAGCAGCGCGATGACAGACACAGATACGCAGTATTTT. This gives the protein CASSAMTDTDTQYF.

About this clonotype: This may come from a read error, since a much larger clone is one base off. The chain is built from TRBV28 and TRBJ2-3, with a weak D call TRBD1 (5 bases). The CDR3 has 18 residues. CDR1 MDHEN and CDR2 SYDVKM come from the germline V gene. The CDR3: CAISLGVGDTLRSDTQYF. Here the CDR3 DNA reads TGTGCCATCAGTTTAGGGGTTGGTGACACCCTTAGGTCAGATACGCAGTATTTT.

This clonotype was detected ten times or more. The chain employs TRBV6-6 and TRBJ2-5, with D hard to call. The length of the CDR3 is 14 residues. V lost 4 bases, J lost 1 base, and 10 bases lay in between. CDR1 is MNHNY and CDR2 is SVGAGI in the germline V gene (reference sequence). CDR3 nucleotide sequence: TGTGCCAGCAGTTTAAAACGGAGCCAAGAGACCCAGTACTTC. Translated, it gives CASSLKRSQETQYF.

The J gene is TRBJ2-5, the V gene TRBV24-1; 8 nucleotides agree with TRBD1. With V trimmed by 4 bases and J by 3 bases, 15 bases remained unmatched. Germline-derived CDR1 and CDR2 are KGHDR and SFDVKD. The CDR3 is 18 residues long. The DNA of the CDR3 is TGTGCCACCAGTGACCGCCCCCGGACAGGGAAGATTGAAGAGACCCAGTACTTC. The encoded protein is CATSDRPRTGKIEETQYF.

In regard to this clonotype: One end of the junction is discordant with germline, which a read error may explain. This sequence joins TRBV6-2 or TRBV6-3 and TRBJ1-5, with D unclear. Germline CDR1 is MNHEY and CDR2 is SVGEGT. CDR3 length equals 14 residues. The CDR3 region is CASSTYLTGQPQHF. DNA of the CDR3: TGTGCCAGCAGTACCTACCTCACGGGTCAGCCCCAGCATTTC.

Ten or more counts support this clonotype. The genes are TRBV28 and TRBJ1-2, with D perhaps TRBD1 (6 bases). This CDR3 is 13 amino acids long. Trimming left V 5 bases short and J 8 bases short, with 15 bases between. Germline CDR1 MDHEN, CDR2 SYDVKM. The CDR3 spells CASSPLTGDGYTF. CDR3 sequence (DNA): TGTGCCAGCAGTCCCCTGACAGGAGACGGCTACACCTTC.

This clonotype appeared a few times. This sequence joins TRBV5-1 and TRBJ2-3; D may be TRBD1 or TRBD2 (5 bases each). Germline values: CDR1 SGHRS, CDR2 YFSETQ. With 0 bases removed from V and 0 bases from J, the gap between germline ends came to 8 bases. The CDR3 runs 15 residues. CDR3 sequence reads: CASSLGDGSTDTQYF. CDR3 nucleotides: TGCGCCAGCAGCTTGGGGGACGGGAGCACAGATACGCAGTATTTT.

Points on this clonotype: No conserved phenylalanine or tryptophan is present at the end of the CDR3, so a read error is the likely explanation. CDR3 coding DNA: TGTGCCAGCTCACCGGTGGGGGATGGGGGCACTGAAGCTTTCTCT. Translation gives CASSPVGDGGTEAFS. The rearrangement links TRBV18 to TRBJ1-1; tentatively, D is TRBD1 (5 bases). CDR1 and CDR2 from the germline V gene are KGHSH and LQKENI. There are 15 residues in the CDR3. The V end was cut by 3 bases, the J end by 4 bases, with 15 bases between.

This clonotype came up a few times. The V and J genes are TRBV25-1 and TRBJ2-7; D gene unclear. The CDR3 covers 13 residues. Germline CDR1 reads MGHDK; CDR2 reads SYGVNS. The V end was cut by 2 bases, the J end by 4 bases, with 9 bases between. Here the CDR3 reads CASSEDPGYEQYF. The CDR3 coding sequence is TGTGCCAGCAGTGAAGACCCGGGTTACGAGCAGTACTTC.

The gene calls are TRBV19 and TRBJ2-1; D uncertain. This CDR3 contains 15 residues. The V gene's germline CDR1 is LNHDA and CDR2 SQIVND (reference sequence). Deletions cut 1 base from V and 5 bases from J, with 12 bases between. CDR3 coding DNA: TGTGCCAGTAGTATAGTCTGGGCTCCGGACAATGAGCAGTTCTTC. This gives the protein CASSIVWAPDNEQFF.

A word on this clonotype: The junction differs from germline at one of its ends, possibly a read error. J is TRBJ2-3 and V is TRBV11-2, with D unresolved. CDR1 SGHAT and CDR2 FQNNGV come from the germline V gene. CDR3 length equals 10 residues. The CDR3 sequence is CASSVDTQYF. In DNA form, the CDR3 reads TGTGCCAGCAGCGTAGATACGCAGTATTTT.